This is a list of T cell receptor beta chains from one sample in a study of blood T cell repertoires in COVID-19. The assay was immunoSEQ multiplex PCR, and TCRdb's table has in-frame clones only and misses some. The table shows 150,000 to 200,000 clones, with approximately 82% occurring only once. The sequencing input was peripheral blood. All receptors come from a woman of 80 years or more with acute or convalescent COVID-19. Each CDR3 is given with its conserved first and last residue. D genes are given only for firm matches. Expanded clones get a size class; other rows say once, few or many, or leave the size out.

clone size: NA
J gene: TRBJ1-2
V gene: TRBV4-3
D gene: TRBD1
CDR3 DNA: TGCGCCAGCAGCCAGAGACAGGGCGAAGCTAACTATGGCTACACCTTC
CDR3 protein: CASSQRQGEANYGYTF

clone size: once
J gene: TRBJ1-1
V gene: TRBV5-4
D gene: NA
CDR3 DNA: TGTGCCAGCAGCTTTGGCAGATCGAACACTGAAGCTTTCTTT
CDR3 protein: CASSFGRSNTEAFF

clone size: NA
J gene: TRBJ2-1
V gene: TRBV12-3/TRBV12-4
D gene: NA
CDR3 DNA: TGTGCCAGCACCGACTTAGGCAATGAGCAGTTCTTC
CDR3 protein: CASTDLGNEQFF

clone size: NA
J gene: TRBJ1-3
V gene: TRBV7-6
D gene: NA
CDR3 DNA: TGTGCCAGCAGCTTCAACAGGGACTCTGGAAACACCATATATTTT
CDR3 protein: CASSFNRDSGNTIYF

clone size: NA
J gene: TRBJ2-3
V gene: TRBV4-3
D gene: TRBD2
CDR3 DNA: TGCGCCAGCAGCCAAGATCGGGGAGCTAGCGGGATCACAGATACGCAGTATTTT
CDR3 protein: CASSQDRGASGITDTQYF

clone size: NA
J gene: TRBJ1-1
V gene: TRBV3-1/TRBV3-2
D gene: NA
CDR3 DNA: TGTGCCAGCAGCCCTCGGACAGACTACACTGAAGCTTTCTTT
CDR3 protein: CASSPRTDYTEAFF

clone size: NA
J gene: TRBJ2-7
V gene: TRBV6-5
D gene: NA
CDR3 DNA: TGTGCCAGCAGTTATACAGGGACCTACGAGCAGTACTTC
CDR3 protein: CASSYTGTYEQYF

clone size: NA
J gene: TRBJ1-5
V gene: TRBV7-6
D gene: TRBD1
CDR3 DNA: TGTGCCAGCAGCTTACAGGGACAGCGCAATCAGCCCCAGCATTTT
CDR3 protein: CASSLQGQRNQPQHF

clone size: NA
J gene: TRBJ2-7
V gene: TRBV19
D gene: TRBD2
CDR3 DNA: TGTGCCAGTAGTCGACTAGCGGGCGCAGGCGAGCAGTACTTC
CDR3 protein: CASSRLAGAGEQYF

clone size: NA
J gene: TRBJ2-2
V gene: TRBV9
D gene: NA
CDR3 DNA: TGTGCCAGCAGCGTAGAGGGGCAGAACACCGGGGAGCTGTTTTTT
CDR3 protein: CASSVEGQNTGELFF

clone size: NA
J gene: TRBJ2-1
V gene: TRBV24-1
D gene: TRBD2
CDR3 DNA: TGTGCCACCAGTGATTCTCTAGCGGGAAATGAGCAGTTCTTC
CDR3 protein: CATSDSLAGNEQFF

clone size: NA
J gene: TRBJ1-1
V gene: TRBV27
D gene: NA
CDR3 DNA: TGTGCCAGCTCGGGGGGCCAGAACACTGAAGCTTTCTTT
CDR3 protein: CASSGGQNTEAFF

clone size: NA
J gene: TRBJ1-5
V gene: TRBV29-1
D gene: NA
CDR3 DNA: TGCAGCACGTCCCAGGGAGGTCAGCCCCAGCATTTT
CDR3 protein: CSTSQGGQPQHF

clone size: NA
J gene: TRBJ1-1
V gene: TRBV3-1/TRBV3-2
D gene: NA
CDR3 DNA: TGTGCCAGCAGCCCGGGGGTTAAGGGCACTGAAGCTTTCTTT
CDR3 protein: CASSPGVKGTEAFF

clone size: NA
J gene: TRBJ2-2
V gene: TRBV29-1
D gene: TRBD1
CDR3 DNA: TGCAGCGTGGACAGGGGTAACACCGGGGAGCTGTTTTTT
CDR3 protein: CSVDRGNTGELFF

clone size: NA
J gene: TRBJ1-6
V gene: TRBV5-1
D gene: TRBD1
CDR3 DNA: TGCGCCAGCAGCTCAAACCCAGGGGGCTCTGGTGAATCACCCCTCCACTTT
CDR3 protein: CASSSNPGGSGESPLHF

clone size: NA
J gene: TRBJ1-3
V gene: TRBV6-5
D gene: NA
CDR3 DNA: TGTGCCAGCCGACCAGGGGATTACTCTGGAAACACCATATATTTT
CDR3 protein: CASRPGDYSGNTIYF

clone size: NA
J gene: TRBJ1-2
V gene: TRBV4-1
D gene: TRBD1
CDR3 DNA: TGCGCCAGCAGCCAAGGGGTTCACAGGGGAATCTATGGCTACACCTTC
CDR3 protein: CASSQGVHRGIYGYTF

clone size: NA
J gene: TRBJ2-7
V gene: TRBV7-9
D gene: NA
CDR3 DNA: TGTGCCAGCAGCTTAGGGACAGTCTACGAGCAGTACTTC
CDR3 protein: CASSLGTVYEQYF

clone size: NA
J gene: TRBJ1-5
V gene: TRBV7-2
D gene: NA
CDR3 DNA: TGTGCCAGCAGCTTAGAAGGACAGTCCAATCAGCCCCAGCATTTT
CDR3 protein: CASSLEGQSNQPQHF

clone size: NA
J gene: TRBJ1-3
V gene: TRBV19
D gene: TRBD1
CDR3 DNA: TGTGCCAGTAGCCTTGGGACAGTTGCTGGAAACACCATATATTTT
CDR3 protein: CASSLGTVAGNTIYF

clone size: NA
J gene: TRBJ2-7
V gene: TRBV7-9
D gene: TRBD1
CDR3 DNA: TGTGCCAGCAGCCGAAGTCCTGGCGCAGGACAGGGCTACGAGCAGTACTTC
CDR3 protein: CASSRSPGAGQGYEQYF

clone size: NA
J gene: TRBJ1-5
V gene: TRBV9
D gene: TRBD1
CDR3 DNA: TGTGCCAGCAGCCAGGACAGGGCTGATCAGCCCCAGCATTTT
CDR3 protein: CASSQDRADQPQHF

clone size: NA
J gene: TRBJ2-7
V gene: TRBV6-5
D gene: TRBD2
CDR3 DNA: TGTGCCAGCAGCCCACTAGCGGGTTCCTACGAGCAGTACTTC
CDR3 protein: CASSPLAGSYEQYF

clone size: NA
J gene: TRBJ2-2
V gene: TRBV3-1/TRBV3-2
D gene: TRBD1
CDR3 DNA: TGTGCCAGCAGCCAGGGTACAGGGGGCTTAGTTCGCACCGGGGAGCTGTTTTTT
CDR3 protein: CASSQGTGGLVRTGELFF

clone size: NA
J gene: TRBJ2-3
V gene: TRBV12-5
D gene: TRBD2
CDR3 DNA: TGTGCTAGTGGTCGGGGGGGGAGCTCAGATACGCAGTATTTT
CDR3 protein: CASGRGGSSDTQYF

clone size: NA
J gene: TRBJ2-7
V gene: TRBV7-2
D gene: NA
CDR3 DNA: TGTGCCAGCAGCTTATTACAGGGCCCAGCCTACGAGCAGTACTTC
CDR3 protein: CASSLLQGPAYEQYF

clone size: once
J gene: TRBJ2-7
V gene: TRBV5-1
D gene: NA
CDR3 DNA: TGCGCCAGCAGCCCAGACATGGCCTACGAGCAGTACTTC
CDR3 protein: CASSPDMAYEQYF

clone size: NA
J gene: TRBJ1-1
V gene: TRBV30
D gene: TRBD1
CDR3 DNA: TGTGCCTGGAGTGCCCGAACAGGGGGCGTGGGAGCTTTCTTT
CDR3 protein: CAWSARTGGVGAFF

clone size: NA
J gene: TRBJ1-4
V gene: TRBV5-1
D gene: NA
CDR3 DNA: TGCGCCAGCAGCTCTCTTCCCAGAGGGGAAAAACTGTTTTTT
CDR3 protein: CASSSLPRGEKLFF

clone size: NA
J gene: TRBJ2-1
V gene: TRBV11-3
D gene: TRBD1
CDR3 DNA: TGTGCCAGCAGCTTAGAGGGGACAGGGCTGAATGAGCAGTTCTTC
CDR3 protein: CASSLEGTGLNEQFF

clone size: NA
J gene: TRBJ2-3
V gene: TRBV30
D gene: TRBD2
CDR3 DNA: TGTGCCTGGAGTAAACTGACTAGCGGGAGTGCAGATACGCAGTATTTT
CDR3 protein: CAWSKLTSGSADTQYF